This TCR beta chain stems from a study of blood T cell repertoires in COVID-19. Across the study: Donors in the United States, Italy and Spain gave samples during acute or convalescent COVID-19.

CDR3 length equals 17 residues. Per the germline V gene, CDR1 is LGHNA and CDR2 is YNFKEQ. Trimming removed 1 base from V and 9 bases from J; junction bases left unmatched: 15. The table came from immunoSEQ multiplex PCR; TCRdb's copy has only in-frame clones and leaves some out. The sample shows 400,000 to 500,000 clones, around 87% of them seen only once. Recovered status in Cohort 3 required two negative PCRs, clearance, or symptom resolution. The chain recombines TRBV4-2 with TRBJ2-1, with TRBD2 matching over 7 bases. The sequence derives from a woman in her thirties or forties who had recovered from COVID-19. Sequences were obtained from PBMCs or T cells enriched from blood (not recorded which). Here the CDR3 reads CASSQAGSGTPGSEQFF. The DNA for the CDR3 is TGTGCCAGCAGCCAAGCGGGGAGCGGGACTCCCGGCAGTGAGCAGTTCTTC.